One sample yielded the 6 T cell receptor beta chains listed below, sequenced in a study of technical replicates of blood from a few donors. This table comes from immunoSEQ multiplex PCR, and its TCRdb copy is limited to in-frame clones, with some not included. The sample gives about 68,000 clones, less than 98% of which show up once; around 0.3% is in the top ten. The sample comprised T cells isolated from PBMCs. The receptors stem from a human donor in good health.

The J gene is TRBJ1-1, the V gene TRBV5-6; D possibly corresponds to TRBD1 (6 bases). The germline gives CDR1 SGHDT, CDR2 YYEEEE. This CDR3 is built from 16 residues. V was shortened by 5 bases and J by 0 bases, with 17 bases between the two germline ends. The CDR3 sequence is CASSPLYRTVNTEAFF. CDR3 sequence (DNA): TGTGCCAGCAGTCCCCTTTACCGGACAGTGAACACTGAAGCTTTCTTT.

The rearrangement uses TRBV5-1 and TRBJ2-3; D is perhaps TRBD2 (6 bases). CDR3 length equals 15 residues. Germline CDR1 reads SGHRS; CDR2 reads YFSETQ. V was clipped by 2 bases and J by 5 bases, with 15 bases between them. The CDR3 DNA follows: TGCGCCAGCAGCTTTACCGGAGGGTTCGGAGATACGCAGTATTTT. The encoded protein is CASSFTGGFGDTQYF.

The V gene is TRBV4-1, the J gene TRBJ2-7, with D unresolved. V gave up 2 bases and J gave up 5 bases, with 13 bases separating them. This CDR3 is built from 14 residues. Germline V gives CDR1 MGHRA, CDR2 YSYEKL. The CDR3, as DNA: TGCGCCAGCAGCCAATCCCTAGAGGTCCACGAGCAGTACTTC. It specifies CASSQSLEVHEQYF.

Written as DNA, the CDR3 is TGTGCCACCAGCAGAGCAGGGCGATTGTACGAGCAGTACTTC. This encodes CATSRAGRLYEQYF. The gene calls are TRBV15 and TRBJ2-7; possibly TRBD1 for D (5 bases). The CDR3 is made up of 14 amino acids. The germline V gene has CDR1 LNHNV and CDR2 YYDKDF (reference sequence). V dropped 1 base and J dropped 4 bases, with 11 bases sitting between them. The whole variable domain, remainder taken from reference TRBV15 and TRBJ2-7, is DAMVIQNPRYQVTQFGKPVTLSCSQTLNHNVMYWYQQKSSQAPKLLFHYYDKDFNNEADTPDNFQSRRPNTSFCFLDIRSPGLGDTAMYLCATSRAGRLYEQYFGPGTRLTVT.

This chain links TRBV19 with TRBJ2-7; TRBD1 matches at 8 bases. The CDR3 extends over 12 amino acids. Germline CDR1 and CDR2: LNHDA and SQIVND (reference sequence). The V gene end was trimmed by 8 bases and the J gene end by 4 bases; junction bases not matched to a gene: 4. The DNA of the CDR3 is TGTGCCAGTCAGGGGGCATCTTACGAGCAGTACTTC. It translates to CASQGASYEQYF.

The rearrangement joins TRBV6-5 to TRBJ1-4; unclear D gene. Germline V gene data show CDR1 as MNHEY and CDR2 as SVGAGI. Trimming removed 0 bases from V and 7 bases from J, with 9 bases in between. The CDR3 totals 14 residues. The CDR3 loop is CASSYSPEAEKLFF. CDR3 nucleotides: TGTGCCAGCAGTTACTCCCCGGAGGCTGAAAAACTGTTTTTT.